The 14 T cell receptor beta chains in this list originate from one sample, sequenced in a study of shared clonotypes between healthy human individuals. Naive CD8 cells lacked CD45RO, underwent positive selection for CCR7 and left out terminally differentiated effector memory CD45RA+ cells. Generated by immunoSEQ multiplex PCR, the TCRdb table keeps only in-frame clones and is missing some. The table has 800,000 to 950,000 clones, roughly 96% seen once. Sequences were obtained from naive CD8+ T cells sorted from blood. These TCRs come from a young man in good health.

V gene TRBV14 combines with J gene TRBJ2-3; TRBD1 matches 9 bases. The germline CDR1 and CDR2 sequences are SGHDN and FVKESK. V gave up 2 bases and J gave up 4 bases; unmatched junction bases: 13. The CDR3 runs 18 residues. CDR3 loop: CASSQRDRVAHGADTQYF. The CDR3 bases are TGTGCCAGCAGCCAACGGGACAGGGTGGCTCACGGGGCAGATACGCAGTATTTT.

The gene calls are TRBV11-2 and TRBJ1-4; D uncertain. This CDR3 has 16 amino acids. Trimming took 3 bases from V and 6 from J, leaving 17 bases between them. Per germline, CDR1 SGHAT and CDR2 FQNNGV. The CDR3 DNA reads TGTGCCAGCAGCTTTATTCCGGGCCGCACTCATGAAAAACTGTTTTTT. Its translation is CASSFIPGRTHEKLFF.

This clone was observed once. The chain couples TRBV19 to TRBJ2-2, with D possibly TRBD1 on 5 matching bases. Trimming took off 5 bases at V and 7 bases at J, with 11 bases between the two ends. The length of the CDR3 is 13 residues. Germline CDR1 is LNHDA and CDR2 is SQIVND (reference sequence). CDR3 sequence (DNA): TGTGCCAGTAGTCTATTAGGGGTCGGGGAGCTGTTTTTT. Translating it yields CASSLLGVGELFF.

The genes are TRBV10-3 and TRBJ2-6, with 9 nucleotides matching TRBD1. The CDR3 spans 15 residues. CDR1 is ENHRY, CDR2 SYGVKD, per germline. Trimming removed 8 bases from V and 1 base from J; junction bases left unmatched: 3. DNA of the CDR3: TGTGCCATCCAGGACAGGGGATCTGGGGCCAACGTCCTGACTTTC. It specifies CAIQDRGSGANVLTF.

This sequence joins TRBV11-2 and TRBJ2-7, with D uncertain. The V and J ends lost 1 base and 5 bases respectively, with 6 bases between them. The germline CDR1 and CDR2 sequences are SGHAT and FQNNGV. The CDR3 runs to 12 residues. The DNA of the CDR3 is TGTGCCAGCAGCTTAGCAGTTCACGAGCAGTACTTC. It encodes CASSLAVHEQYF.

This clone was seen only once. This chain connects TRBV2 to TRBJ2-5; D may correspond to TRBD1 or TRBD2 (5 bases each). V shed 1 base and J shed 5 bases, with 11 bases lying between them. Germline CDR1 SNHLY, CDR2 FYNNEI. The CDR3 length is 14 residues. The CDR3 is CASSEGGFGETQYF. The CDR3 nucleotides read TGTGCCAGCAGTGAAGGGGGGTTCGGGGAGACCCAGTACTTC.

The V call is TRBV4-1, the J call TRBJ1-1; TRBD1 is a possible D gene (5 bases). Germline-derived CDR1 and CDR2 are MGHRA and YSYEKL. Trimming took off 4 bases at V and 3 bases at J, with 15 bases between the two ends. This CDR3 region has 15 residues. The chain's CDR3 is CASSPTGGMDTEAFF. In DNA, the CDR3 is TGCGCCAGCAGCCCGACGGGGGGGATGGACACTGAAGCTTTCTTT.

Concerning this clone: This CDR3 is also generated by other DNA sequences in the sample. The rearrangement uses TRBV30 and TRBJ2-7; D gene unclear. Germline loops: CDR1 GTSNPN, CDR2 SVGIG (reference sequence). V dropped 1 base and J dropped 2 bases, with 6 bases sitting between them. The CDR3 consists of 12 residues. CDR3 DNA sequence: TGTGCCTGGAGTGCAGGAACCTACGAGCAGTACTTC. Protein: CAWSAGTYEQYF. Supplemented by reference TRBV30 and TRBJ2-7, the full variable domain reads SQTIHQWPATLVQPVGSPLSLECTVEGTSNPNLYWYRQAAGRGLQLLFYSVGIGQISSEVPQNLSASRPQDRQFILSSKKLLLSDSGFYLCAWSAGTYEQYFGPGTRLTVT.

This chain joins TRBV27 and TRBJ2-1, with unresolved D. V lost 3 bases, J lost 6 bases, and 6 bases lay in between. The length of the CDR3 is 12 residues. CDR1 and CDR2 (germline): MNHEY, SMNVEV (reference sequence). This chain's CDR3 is CASSFGPNEQFF. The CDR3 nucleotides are TGTGCCAGCAGTTTCGGGCCCAATGAGCAGTTCTTC.

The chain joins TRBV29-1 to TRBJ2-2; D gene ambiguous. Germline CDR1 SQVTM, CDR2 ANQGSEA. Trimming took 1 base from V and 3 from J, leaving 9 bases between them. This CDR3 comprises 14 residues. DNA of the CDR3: TGCAGCGTTGAAGTGGGTCGTGACACCGGGGAGCTGTTTTTT. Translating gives CSVEVGRDTGELFF.

CDR3 residues: CASSATGVNGYTF. CDR3 sequence (DNA): TGTGCCAGCAGTGCCACAGGGGTAAATGGCTACACCTTC. The rearrangement joins TRBV6-5 to TRBJ1-2; 7 nucleotides agree with TRBD1. In germline, CDR1 is MNHEY, CDR2 SVGAGI. The CDR3 sequence is 13 residues long. J gave up 6 bases and V 5 bases, and 6 bases lay outside the gene matches.

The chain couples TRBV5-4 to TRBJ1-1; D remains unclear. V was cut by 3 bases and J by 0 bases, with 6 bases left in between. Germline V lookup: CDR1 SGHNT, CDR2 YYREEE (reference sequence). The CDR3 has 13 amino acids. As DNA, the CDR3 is TGTGCCAGCAGCTCCCGGATGAACACTGAAGCTTTCTTT. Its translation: CASSSRMNTEAFF. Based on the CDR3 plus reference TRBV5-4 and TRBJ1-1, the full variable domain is ETGVTQSPTHLIKTRGQQVTLRCSSQSGHNTVSWYQQALGQGPQFIFQYYREEENGRGNFPPRFSGLQFPNYSSELNVNALELDDSALYLCASSSRMNTEAFFGQGTRLTVV.

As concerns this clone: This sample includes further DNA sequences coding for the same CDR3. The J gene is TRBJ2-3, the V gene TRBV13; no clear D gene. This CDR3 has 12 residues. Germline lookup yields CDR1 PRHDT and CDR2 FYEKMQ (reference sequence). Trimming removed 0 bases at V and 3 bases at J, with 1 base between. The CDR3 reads CASSLGTDTQYF. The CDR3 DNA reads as TGTGCCAGCAGCTTAGGAACAGATACGCAGTATTTT.

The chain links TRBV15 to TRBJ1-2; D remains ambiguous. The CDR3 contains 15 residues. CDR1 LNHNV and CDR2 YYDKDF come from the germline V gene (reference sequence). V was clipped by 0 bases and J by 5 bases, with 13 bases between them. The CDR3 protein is CATSRDGSLSYGYTF. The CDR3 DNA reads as TGTGCCACCAGCAGAGACGGCTCCCTTTCTTATGGCTACACCTTC.